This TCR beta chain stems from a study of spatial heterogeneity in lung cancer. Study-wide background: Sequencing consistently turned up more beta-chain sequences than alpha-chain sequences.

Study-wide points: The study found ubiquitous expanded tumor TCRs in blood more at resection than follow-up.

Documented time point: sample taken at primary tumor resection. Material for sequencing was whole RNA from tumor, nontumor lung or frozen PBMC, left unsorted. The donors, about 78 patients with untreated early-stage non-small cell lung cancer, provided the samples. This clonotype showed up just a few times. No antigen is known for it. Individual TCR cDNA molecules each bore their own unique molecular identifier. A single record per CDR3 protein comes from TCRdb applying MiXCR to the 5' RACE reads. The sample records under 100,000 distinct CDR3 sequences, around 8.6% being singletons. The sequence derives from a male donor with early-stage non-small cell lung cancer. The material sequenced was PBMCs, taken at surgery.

The CDR3 is CAMSAGQGREQYF. CDR3 DNA sequence: TGTGCCATGTCCGCGGGACAGGGCCGCGAGCAGTACTTC. This chain connects TRBV10-3 to TRBJ2-7; 9 bases are a match to TRBD1. The CDR3 sequence is 13 residues long. Trimming removed 9 bases from V and 6 bases from J; junction bases left unmatched: 9. Germline CDR1 reads ENHRY; CDR2 reads SYGVKD.